This TCR beta chain appears in the sequencing data of a study of early T cells in non-severe SARS-CoV-2 infection. Per the germline V gene, CDR1 is SQVTM and CDR2 is ANQGSEA. This CDR3 is 12 amino acids long. Between the trimmed V and J ends, which lost 7 bases and 4 bases, there was a span of 13 bases. Each CDR3 protein gets one entry after TCRdb re-called the 5' RACE reads with MiXCR. The sample lists 75,000 to 100,000 distinct CDR3 sequences, 16% occurring once. This clonotype has more than one count but fewer than ten. Sequenced input: whole blood. The chain joins TRBV29-1 to TRBJ1-2; TRBD1 might be the D (6 bases). This TCR derives from an adult who was a healthcare worker with PCR-confirmed SARS-CoV-2 infection or an uninfected control (not recorded which). Here the CDR3 DNA reads TGCAGCGGTGGCGGCAGGGGCTATGGCTACACCTTC. Protein sequence: CSGGGRGYGYTF.